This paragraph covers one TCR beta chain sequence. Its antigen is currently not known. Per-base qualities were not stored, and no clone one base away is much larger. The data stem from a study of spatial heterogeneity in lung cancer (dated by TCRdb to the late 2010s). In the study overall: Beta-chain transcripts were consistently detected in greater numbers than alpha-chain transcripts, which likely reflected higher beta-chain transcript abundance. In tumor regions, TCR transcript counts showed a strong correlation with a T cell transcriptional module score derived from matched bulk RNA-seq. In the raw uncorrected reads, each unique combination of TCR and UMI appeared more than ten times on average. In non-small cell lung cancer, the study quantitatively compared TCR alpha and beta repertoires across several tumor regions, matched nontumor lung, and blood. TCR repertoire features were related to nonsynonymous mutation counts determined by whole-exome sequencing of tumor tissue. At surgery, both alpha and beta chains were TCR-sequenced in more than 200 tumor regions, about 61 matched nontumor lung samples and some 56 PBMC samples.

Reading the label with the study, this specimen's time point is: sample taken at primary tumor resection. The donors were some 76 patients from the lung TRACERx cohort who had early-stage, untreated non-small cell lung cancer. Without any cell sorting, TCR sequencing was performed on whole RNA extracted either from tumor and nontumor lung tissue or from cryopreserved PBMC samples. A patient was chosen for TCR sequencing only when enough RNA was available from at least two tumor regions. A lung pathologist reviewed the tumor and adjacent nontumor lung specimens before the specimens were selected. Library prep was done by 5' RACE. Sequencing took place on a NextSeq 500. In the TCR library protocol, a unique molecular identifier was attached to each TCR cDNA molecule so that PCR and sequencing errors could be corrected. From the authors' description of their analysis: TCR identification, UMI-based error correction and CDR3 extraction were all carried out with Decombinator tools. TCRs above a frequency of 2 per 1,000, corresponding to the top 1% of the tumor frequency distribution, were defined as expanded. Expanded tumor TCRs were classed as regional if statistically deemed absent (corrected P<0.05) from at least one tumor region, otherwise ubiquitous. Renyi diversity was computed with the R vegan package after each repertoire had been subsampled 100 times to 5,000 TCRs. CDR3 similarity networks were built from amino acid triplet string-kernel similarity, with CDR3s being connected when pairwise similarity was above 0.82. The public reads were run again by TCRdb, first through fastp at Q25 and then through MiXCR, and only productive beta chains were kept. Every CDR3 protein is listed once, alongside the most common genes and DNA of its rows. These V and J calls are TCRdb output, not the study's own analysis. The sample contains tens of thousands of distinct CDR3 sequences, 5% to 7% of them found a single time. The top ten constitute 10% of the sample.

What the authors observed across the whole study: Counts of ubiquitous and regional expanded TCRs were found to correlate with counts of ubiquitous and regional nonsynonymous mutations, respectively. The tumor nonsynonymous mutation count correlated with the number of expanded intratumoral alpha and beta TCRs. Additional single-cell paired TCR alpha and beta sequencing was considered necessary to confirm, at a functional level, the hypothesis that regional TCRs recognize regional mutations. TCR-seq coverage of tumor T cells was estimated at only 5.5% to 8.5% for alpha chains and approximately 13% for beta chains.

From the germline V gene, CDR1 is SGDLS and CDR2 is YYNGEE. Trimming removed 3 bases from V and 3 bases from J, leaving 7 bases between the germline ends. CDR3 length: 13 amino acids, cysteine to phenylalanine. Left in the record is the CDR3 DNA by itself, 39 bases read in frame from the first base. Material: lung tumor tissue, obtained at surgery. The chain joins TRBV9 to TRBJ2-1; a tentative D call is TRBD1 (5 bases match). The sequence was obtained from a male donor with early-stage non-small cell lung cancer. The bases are TGTGCCAGCAGCGCCAGGGACTACAATGAGCAGTTCTTC. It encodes CASSARDYNEQFF. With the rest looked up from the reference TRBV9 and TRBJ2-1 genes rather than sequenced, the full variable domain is DSGVTQTPKHLITATGQRVTLRCSPRSGDLSVYWYQQSLDQGLQFLIQYYNGEERAKGNILERFSAQQFPDLHSELNLSSLELGDSALYFCASSARDYNEQFFGPGTRLTVL.